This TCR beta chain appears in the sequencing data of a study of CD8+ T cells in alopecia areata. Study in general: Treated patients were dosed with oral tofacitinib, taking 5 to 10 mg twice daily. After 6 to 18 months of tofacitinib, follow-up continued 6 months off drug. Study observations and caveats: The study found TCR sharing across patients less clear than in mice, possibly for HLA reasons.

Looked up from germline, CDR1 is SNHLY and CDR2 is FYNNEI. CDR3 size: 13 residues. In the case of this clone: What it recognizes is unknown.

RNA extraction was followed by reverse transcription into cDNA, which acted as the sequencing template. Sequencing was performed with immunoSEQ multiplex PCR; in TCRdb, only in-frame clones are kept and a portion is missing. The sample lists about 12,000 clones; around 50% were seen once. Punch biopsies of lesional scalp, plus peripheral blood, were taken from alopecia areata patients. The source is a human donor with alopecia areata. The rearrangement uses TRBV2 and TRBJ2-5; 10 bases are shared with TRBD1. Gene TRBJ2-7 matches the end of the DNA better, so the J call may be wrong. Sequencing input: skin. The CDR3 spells CASDRGPGYEQYF. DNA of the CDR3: TGTGCCAGCGACAGGGGGCCGGGCTACGAGCAGTACTTC.